The table lists the clone carrying this T cell receptor (beta chain) with a count of one. Original processing notes: Researchers report that nucleated cell counts were estimated from reference gene primer amplification. TCRdb's table, derived via immunoSEQ multiplex PCR, lists solely in-frame clones and lacks some. Clonal size and the V and J genes are those of that table, whereas D and trimming came from the DNA. Of 100,000 to 150,000 clones in the sample, approximately 79% were seen once. The data were taken from a study of blood T cell repertoires in COVID-19. The overall study: From T cells, B-cell-depleted T cells, or PBMCs came the material, which was cDNA or gDNA.

Germline CDR1 reads SGHRS; CDR2 reads YFSETQ. The CDR3 contains 13 residues. Trimming removed 4 bases from V and 6 bases from J, with 8 bases in between. The chain has TRBV5-1 and TRBJ1-6; D not certain. The TCR originated in a man aged 35-49 years with acute COVID-19. Sequencing was carried out using PBMCs or T cells enriched from blood (not recorded which). The CDR3 nucleotides read TGCGCCAGCAGCGGGAGTTCTAATTCACCCCTCCACTTT. This codes for CASSGSSNSPLHF.